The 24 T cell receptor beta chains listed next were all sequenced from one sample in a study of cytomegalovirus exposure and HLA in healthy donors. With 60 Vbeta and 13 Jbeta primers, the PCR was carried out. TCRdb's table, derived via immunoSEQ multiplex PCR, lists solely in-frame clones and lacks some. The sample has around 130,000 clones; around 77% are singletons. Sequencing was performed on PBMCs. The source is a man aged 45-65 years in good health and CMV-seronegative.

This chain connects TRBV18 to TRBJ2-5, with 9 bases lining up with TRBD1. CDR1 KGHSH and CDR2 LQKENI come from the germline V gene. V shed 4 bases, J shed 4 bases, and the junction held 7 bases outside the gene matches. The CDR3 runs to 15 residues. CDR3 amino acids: CASSRSGTGTETQYF. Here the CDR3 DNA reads TGTGCCAGCTCACGGAGCGGGACAGGGACAGAGACCCAGTACTTC.

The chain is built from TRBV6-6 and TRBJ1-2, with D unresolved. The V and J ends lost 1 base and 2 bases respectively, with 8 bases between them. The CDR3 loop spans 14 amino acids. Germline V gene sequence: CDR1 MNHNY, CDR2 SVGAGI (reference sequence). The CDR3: CASSYLSPNYGYTF. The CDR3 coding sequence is TGTGCCAGCAGTTACTTGTCCCCAAACTATGGCTACACCTTC.

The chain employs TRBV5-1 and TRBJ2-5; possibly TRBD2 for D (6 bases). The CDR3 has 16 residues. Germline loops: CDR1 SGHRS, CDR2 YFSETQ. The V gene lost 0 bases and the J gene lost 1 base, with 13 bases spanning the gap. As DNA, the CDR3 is TGCGCCAGCAGCTTGGGGATAGCGGCCTCCCAAGAGACCCAGTACTTC. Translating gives CASSLGIAASQETQYF.

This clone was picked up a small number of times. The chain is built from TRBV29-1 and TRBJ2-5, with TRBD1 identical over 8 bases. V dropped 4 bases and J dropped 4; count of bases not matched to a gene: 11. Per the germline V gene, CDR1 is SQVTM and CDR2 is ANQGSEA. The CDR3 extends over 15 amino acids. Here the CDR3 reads CSVGIQGDWRETQYF. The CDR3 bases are TGCAGCGTTGGGATACAGGGGGATTGGAGAGAGACCCAGTACTTC.

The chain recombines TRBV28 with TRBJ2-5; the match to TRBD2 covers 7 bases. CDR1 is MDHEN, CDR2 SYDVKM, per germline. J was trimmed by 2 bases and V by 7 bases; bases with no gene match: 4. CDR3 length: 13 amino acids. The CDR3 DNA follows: TGTGCCAGCAACCGGGACTATCAAGAGACCCAGTACTTC. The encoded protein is CASNRDYQETQYF.

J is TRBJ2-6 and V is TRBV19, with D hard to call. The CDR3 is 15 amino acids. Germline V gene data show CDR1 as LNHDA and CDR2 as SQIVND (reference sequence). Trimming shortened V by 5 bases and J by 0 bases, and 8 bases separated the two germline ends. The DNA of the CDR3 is TGTGCCAGTAGTGAACACCGCTCTGGGGCCAACGTCCTGACTTTC. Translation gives CASSEHRSGANVLTF.

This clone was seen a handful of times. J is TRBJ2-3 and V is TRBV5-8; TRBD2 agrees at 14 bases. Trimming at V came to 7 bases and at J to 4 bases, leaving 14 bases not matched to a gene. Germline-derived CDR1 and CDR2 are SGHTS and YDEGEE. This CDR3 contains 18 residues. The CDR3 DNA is TGTGCCAGCCAGGGACTAGCGGGAGATCATTCTGGCGCAGATACGCAGTATTTT. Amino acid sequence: CASQGLAGDHSGADTQYF.

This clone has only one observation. The CDR3 region is CATRRQGLTGELFF. As DNA, the CDR3 is TGTGCCACACGAAGACAGGGCTTAACCGGGGAGCTGTTTTTT. The V and J genes are TRBV15 and TRBJ2-2; 7 bases are shared with TRBD1. From germline, CDR1 is LNHNV and CDR2 YYDKDF (reference sequence). The CDR3 has 14 residues. The trim removed 9 bases at V and 5 bases at J, leaving 9 bases unmatched.

The CDR3 bases are TGCGCCAGCAGCTTGGGAGAGACAGGGTTTAATGAAAAACTGTTTTTT. Its protein product is CASSLGETGFNEKLFF. The chain has TRBV5-1 and TRBJ1-4; TRBD1 agrees at 7 bases. This CDR3 contains 16 residues. J gave up 4 bases and V 0 bases, and 6 bases lay outside the gene matches. CDR1 is SGHRS, CDR2 YFSETQ, per germline.

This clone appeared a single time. CDR3 sequence: CASSIDVSNQPQHF. In DNA form, the CDR3 reads TGTGCCAGTAGTATAGACGTTAGCAATCAGCCCCAGCATTTT. J is TRBJ1-5 and V is TRBV19; D is unclear. CDR3 length equals 14 residues. V was trimmed by 0 bases and J by 0 bases, leaving 3 bases between them. Germline CDR1 reads LNHDA; CDR2 reads SQIVND (reference sequence).

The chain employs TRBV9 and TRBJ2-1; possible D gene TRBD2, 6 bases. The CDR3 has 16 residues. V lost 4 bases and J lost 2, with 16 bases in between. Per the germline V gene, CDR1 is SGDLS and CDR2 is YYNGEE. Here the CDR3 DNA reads TGTGCCAGCAGCCCTACCCCGGGACTTACCTACAATGAGCAGTTCTTC. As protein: CASSPTPGLTYNEQFF.

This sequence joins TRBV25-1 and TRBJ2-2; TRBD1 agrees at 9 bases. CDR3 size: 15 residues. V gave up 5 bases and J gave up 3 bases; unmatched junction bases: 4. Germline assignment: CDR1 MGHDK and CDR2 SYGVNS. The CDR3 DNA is TGTGCCAGCAGTAATCGACAGGGGGACACCGGGGAGCTGTTTTTT. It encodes CASSNRQGDTGELFF.

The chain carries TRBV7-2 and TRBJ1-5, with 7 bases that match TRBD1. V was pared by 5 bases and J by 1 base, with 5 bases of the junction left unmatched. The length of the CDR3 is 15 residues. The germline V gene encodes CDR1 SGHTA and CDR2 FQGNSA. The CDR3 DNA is TGTGCCAGCAGCGCCCAGGACAGGAGCAATCAGCCCCAGCATTTT. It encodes CASSAQDRSNQPQHF.

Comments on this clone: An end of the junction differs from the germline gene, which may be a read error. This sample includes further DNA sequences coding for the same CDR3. The DNA of the CDR3 is TGTGCTAGCAGTCAATATCACAGGGGGATGAACACCGGGGAGCTGTTTTTT. Protein sequence: CASSQYHRGMNTGELFF. The chain recombines TRBV5-6 with TRBJ2-2; 8 bases are a match to TRBD1. Germline CDR1 SGHDT, CDR2 YYEEEE. The CDR3 has 17 residues.

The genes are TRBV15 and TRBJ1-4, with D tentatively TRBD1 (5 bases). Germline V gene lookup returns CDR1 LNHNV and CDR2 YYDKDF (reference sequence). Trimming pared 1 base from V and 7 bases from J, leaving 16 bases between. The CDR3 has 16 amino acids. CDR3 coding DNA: TGTGCCACCAGCAGAGCCCCCGAGACAGCTCGTGAAAAACTGTTTTTT. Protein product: CATSRAPETAREKLFF.

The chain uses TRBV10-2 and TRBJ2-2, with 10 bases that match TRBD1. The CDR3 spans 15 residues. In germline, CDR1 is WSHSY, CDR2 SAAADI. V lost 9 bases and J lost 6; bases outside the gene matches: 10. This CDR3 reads CASGGTGARAGELFF. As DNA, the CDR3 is TGCGCCAGTGGCGGGACAGGGGCGCGGGCCGGGGAGCTGTTTTTT.

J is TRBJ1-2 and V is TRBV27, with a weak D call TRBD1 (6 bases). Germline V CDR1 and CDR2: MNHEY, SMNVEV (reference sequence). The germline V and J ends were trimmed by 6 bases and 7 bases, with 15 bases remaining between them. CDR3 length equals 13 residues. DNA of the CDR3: TGTGCCAGCAGCTCATACGACAGGTGTGGCTACACCTTC. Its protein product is CASSSYDRCGYTF.

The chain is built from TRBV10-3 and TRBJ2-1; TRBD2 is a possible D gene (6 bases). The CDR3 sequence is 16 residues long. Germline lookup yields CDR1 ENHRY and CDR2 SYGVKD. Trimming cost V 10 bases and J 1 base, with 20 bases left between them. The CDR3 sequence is CATTPLRENSYNEQFF. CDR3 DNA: TGTGCCACCACCCCCCTGCGGGAAAATTCCTACAATGAGCAGTTCTTC.

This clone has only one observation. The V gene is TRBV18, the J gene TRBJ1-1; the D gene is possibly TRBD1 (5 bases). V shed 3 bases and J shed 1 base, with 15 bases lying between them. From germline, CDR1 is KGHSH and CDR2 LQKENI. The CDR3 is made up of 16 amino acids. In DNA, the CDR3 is TGTGCCAGCTCACCGCGGACACTCTGGGGGAACACTGAAGCTTTCTTT. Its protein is CASSPRTLWGNTEAFF.

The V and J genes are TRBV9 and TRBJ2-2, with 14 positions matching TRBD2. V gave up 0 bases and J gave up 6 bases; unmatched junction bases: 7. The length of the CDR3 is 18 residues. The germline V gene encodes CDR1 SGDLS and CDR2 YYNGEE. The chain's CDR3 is CASSVVPGLAGGPGELFF. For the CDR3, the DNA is TGTGCCAGCAGCGTAGTTCCCGGACTAGCGGGAGGACCCGGGGAGCTGTTTTTT.

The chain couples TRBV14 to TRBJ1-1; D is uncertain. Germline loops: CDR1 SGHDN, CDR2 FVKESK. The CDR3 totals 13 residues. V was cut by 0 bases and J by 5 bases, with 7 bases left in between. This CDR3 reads CASSQDGITEAFF. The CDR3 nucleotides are TGTGCCAGCAGCCAAGATGGCATTACTGAAGCTTTCTTT.

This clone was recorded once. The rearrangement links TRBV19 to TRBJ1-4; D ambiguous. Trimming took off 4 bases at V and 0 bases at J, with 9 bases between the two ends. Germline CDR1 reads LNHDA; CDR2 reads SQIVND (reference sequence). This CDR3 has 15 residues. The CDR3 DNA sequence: TGTGCCAGTAGTAGCGCCGGAGCAACTAATGAAAAACTGTTTTTT. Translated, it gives CASSSAGATNEKLFF.

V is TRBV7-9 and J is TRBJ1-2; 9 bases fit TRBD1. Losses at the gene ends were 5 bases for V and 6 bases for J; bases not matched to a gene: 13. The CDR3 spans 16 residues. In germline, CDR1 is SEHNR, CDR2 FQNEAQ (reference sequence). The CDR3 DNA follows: TGTGCCAGCAGCCCCCACGGGGACAGGGAGAAGGATGGCTACACCTTC. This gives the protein CASSPHGDREKDGYTF. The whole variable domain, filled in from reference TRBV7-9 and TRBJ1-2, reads DTGVSQNPRHKITKRGQNVTFRCDPISEHNRLYWYRQTLGQGPEFLTYFQNEAQLEKSRLLSDRFSAERPKGSFSTLEIQRTEQGDSAMYLCASSPHGDREKDGYTFGSGTRLTVV.

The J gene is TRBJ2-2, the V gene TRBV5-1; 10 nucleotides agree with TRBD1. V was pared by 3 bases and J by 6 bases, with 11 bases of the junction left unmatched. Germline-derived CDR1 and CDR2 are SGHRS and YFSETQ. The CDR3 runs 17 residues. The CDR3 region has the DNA TGCGCCAGCAGCTCCCGACAGGGGGCATTCGGGGCCGGGGAGCTGTTTTTT. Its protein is CASSSRQGAFGAGELFF.